This T cell receptor (beta chain) emerged from a study of shared clonotypes between healthy human individuals. This CDR3 has 20 amino acids. Trimming pared 0 bases from V and 0 bases from J, leaving 23 bases between. Germline values: CDR1 MNHNS, CDR2 SASEGT. The donors, all of them Caucasian adults, lived in Nashville, Tennessee. Some clones are missing from TCRdb's copy, which holds only in-frame ones; the method was immunoSEQ multiplex PCR. This sample has approximately 710,000 clones, with 90% found just once. Material for sequencing was memory CD8+ T cells from PBMCs. Subset defined: CD45RO+ cells pooled with CCR7-negative TemRA cells. The chain combines TRBV6-1 with TRBJ1-2, with D perhaps TRBD1 (5 bases). This TCR came from a man between 18 and 35 years old in good health. Some clones in this sample may be carry-over from other donors' samples. In DNA, the CDR3 is TGTGCCAGCAGTGAAGCGTCTGCGCGGCTAACGACAGATACTAACTATGGCTACACCTTC. This gives the protein CASSEASARLTTDTNYGYTF.